The clone carrying this T cell receptor (beta chain) was seen a handful of times. The antigen remains undetermined. The germline V gene has CDR1 SGDLS and CDR2 YYNGEE. The CDR3 loop spans 15 amino acids. V was pared by 0 bases and J by 2 bases, with 11 bases between. The sample is drawn from a study of beta chain features in type 1 diabetes. Findings and caveats of the study: In type 1 diabetes patients, VDJ junctions had fewer insertions; deletions at these junctions were more frequent. TCRB CDR3 length was moderately but significantly reduced in all four CD4+ subsets of Type 1 diabetes patients. HLA influence on TCRB rearrangement stayed unresolved here.

Expressed TCRB transcripts were sequenced because the isolated RNA had all been reverse transcribed beforehand. The assay was immunoSEQ multiplex PCR, and TCRdb's table has in-frame clones only and misses some. The table has more than 120,000 clones, more than 10% seen once. This clonotype was obtained from a man aged 18-30 years with type 1 diabetes. Sequencing was done on a sample of central memory CD4+ T cells from blood. The genes are TRBV9 and TRBJ1-1, with TRBD1 as a possible D gene (5 bases). CDR3 nucleotides: TGTGCCAGCAGCGTAGGGGGCAGCTTAAACACTGAAGCTTTCTTT. Its translation is CASSVGGSLNTEAFF.